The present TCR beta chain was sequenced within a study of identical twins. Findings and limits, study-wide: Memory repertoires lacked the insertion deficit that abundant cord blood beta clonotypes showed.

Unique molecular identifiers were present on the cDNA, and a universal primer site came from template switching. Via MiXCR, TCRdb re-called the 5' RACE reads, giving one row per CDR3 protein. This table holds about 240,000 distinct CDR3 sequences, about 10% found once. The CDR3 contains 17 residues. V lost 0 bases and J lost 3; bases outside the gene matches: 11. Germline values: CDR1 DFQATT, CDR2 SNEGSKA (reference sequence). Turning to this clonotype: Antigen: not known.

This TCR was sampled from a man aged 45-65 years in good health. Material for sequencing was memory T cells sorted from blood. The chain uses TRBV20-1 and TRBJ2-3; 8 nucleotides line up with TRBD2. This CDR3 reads CSARDPLKTSETDTQYF. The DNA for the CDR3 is TGCAGTGCTAGAGATCCCCTTAAGACTAGCGAGACAGATACGCAGTATTTT.